These 15 T cell receptor beta chains were all obtained from the same sample, sequenced in a study of post-analysis software for immune sequencing data (dated by TCRdb to between 2014 and 2016). The paper as a whole reports these results and caveats: Patients showed significantly higher frequencies than controls for several TRBV segments, among them TRBV5-6, TRBV5-1 and TRBV20-1.

The library was built by means of PCR. Sequencer: Illumina HiSeq 2500. Unique molecular identifiers were incorporated into TCR beta cDNA libraries to reduce PCR and sequencing biases. TCRdb reprocessing: public reads trimmed at Q25 with fastp, clones called with MiXCR, in-frame beta chains kept. Every distinct CDR3 protein forms one entry, paired with its most common genes and DNA. This sample is represented by about 400,000 distinct CDR3 sequences; roughly 38% of them were singletons. The ten top clones hold roughly 13% of the sample. For these TCRs, the target antigens are not known. The material sequenced was blood. The receptors originated from a girl aged 10 to 17 with multiple sclerosis.

V gene TRBV2 combines with J gene TRBJ2-1; D unclear. CDR1 SNHLY and CDR2 FYNNEI come from the germline V gene. This CDR3 has 12 amino acids. The V gene lost 8 bases and the J gene lost 4 bases, with 9 bases spanning the gap. The CDR3 DNA sequence: TGTGCCAGCGGGGTAGAATACAATGAGCAGTTCTTC. Translation: CASGVEYNEQFF.

This chain uses TRBV20-1 with TRBJ2-2; 11 positions agree with TRBD2. The CDR3 has 17 amino acids. Trimming took 0 bases from V and 6 from J; bases not matched to a gene: 9. Per the germline V gene, CDR1 is DFQATT and CDR2 is SNEGSKA (reference sequence). The CDR3 nucleotides read TGCAGTGCTAGAGATTCCTATAGCGGGGGGGCCGCCGGGGAGCTGTTTTTT. Protein sequence: CSARDSYSGGAAGELFF.

This clonotype was observed a few times. The CDR3 here is CAISGTGRNEQFF. The CDR3, as DNA: TGTGCCATCAGTGGGACAGGGAGAAATGAGCAGTTCTTC. V gene TRBV10-3 combines with J gene TRBJ2-1; 8 nucleotides agree with TRBD1. This CDR3 contains 13 residues. Germline-derived CDR1 and CDR2 are ENHRY and SYGVKD. The ends lost 4 bases at V and 7 bases at J; junction bases unmatched: 3.

The chain links TRBV29-1 to TRBJ1-2, with D unresolved. The V end was cut by 3 bases, the J end by 4 bases, with 15 bases between. CDR3 size: 14 residues. Germline values: CDR1 SQVTM, CDR2 ANQGSEA. CDR3 coding DNA: TGCAGCGTTGATGAGCCAAGGCCCCCCTATGGCTACACCTTC. It translates to CSVDEPRPPYGYTF.

The genes are TRBV10-3 and TRBJ2-5; D not certain. V was trimmed by 4 bases and J by 5 bases, leaving 11 bases between them. The CDR3 totals 13 residues. Germline V gene data show CDR1 as ENHRY and CDR2 as SYGVKD. The CDR3 DNA is TGTGCCATCAGTGTCCAGCACATGGAGACCCAGTACTTC. It yields the protein CAISVQHMETQYF.

The V call is TRBV5-1, the J call TRBJ2-3; 7 positions match TRBD1. CDR1 is SGHRS, CDR2 YFSETQ, per germline. Unmatched junction bases numbered 14, after V lost 5 bases and J lost 5 bases. CDR3 length: 16 residues. CDR3 in DNA: TGCGCCAGCAGAGGGGGCAGGAGACTGTATGGAGATACGCAGTATTTT. Translating it yields CASRGGRRLYGDTQYF.

The rearrangement links TRBV7-3 to TRBJ2-3; D may match TRBD1 or TRBD2 (7 bases each). Germline CDR1 SGHTA, CDR2 FQGTGA. This CDR3 spans 15 amino acids. Trimming cost V 2 bases and J 2 bases, with 11 bases left between them. CDR3 nucleotides: TGTGCCAGCAGCTTACAGGGGGGGGACACAGATACGCAGTATTTT. It is translated as CASSLQGGDTDTQYF.

This clonotype was detected a few times. The chain is built from TRBV20-1 and TRBJ1-1; D is unresolved. Per germline, CDR1 DFQATT and CDR2 SNEGSKA (reference sequence). Between the trimmed V and J ends, which lost 5 bases and 2 bases, there was a span of 15 bases. This CDR3 is 14 amino acids long. This CDR3 is CSAPPVEANTEAFF. CDR3 DNA sequence: TGCAGTGCTCCCCCTGTTGAGGCAAACACTGAAGCTTTCTTT.

This clonotype was recorded a few times. This chain uses TRBV12-3 or TRBV12-4 with TRBJ1-5; D gene uncertain. Trimming cost V 8 bases and J 1 base, with 18 bases left between them. The CDR3 runs to 16 residues. CDR3 nucleotide sequence: TGTGCCAGCGCCACGGGCCCTAAAGAGAGCAATCAGCCCCAGCATTTT. Translating it yields CASATGPKESNQPQHF.

In regard to this clonotype: The germline gene is not matched at one end of the junction; a read error may be the cause. The chain recombines TRBV10-3 with TRBJ1-1; 8 bases are shared with TRBD1. The CDR3 covers 14 residues. CDR1 and CDR2 from the germline V gene are ENHRY and SYGVKD. The CDR3 protein is CAISPTGENAEAFF. The DNA for the CDR3 is TGTGCCATCAGCCCGACAGGGGAGAACGCTGAAGCTTTCTTT.

The chain employs TRBV20-1 and TRBJ2-5; D may be TRBD1 (6 bases). From germline, CDR1 is DFQATT and CDR2 SNEGSKA (reference sequence). The CDR3 spans 14 residues. V dropped 6 bases and J dropped 1 base, with 15 bases sitting between them. In DNA, the CDR3 is TGCAGTGCAACCGGGACACTATCCCAAGAGACCCAGTACTTC. Translated: CSATGTLSQETQYF.

This clonotype was observed a handful of times. The genes are TRBV5-6 and TRBJ2-1, with D hard to call. The CDR3 spans 12 residues. Germline V lookup: CDR1 SGHDT, CDR2 YYEEEE. The V and J ends lost 4 bases and 9 bases respectively, with 11 bases between them. CDR3 nucleotides: TGTGCCAGCAGCCCTCTCCAGAGTGAGCAGTTCTTC. Its translation: CASSPLQSEQFF.

This chain links TRBV29-1 with TRBJ2-1; D not resolved. Germline V CDR1 and CDR2: SQVTM, ANQGSEA. CDR3 length: 11 residues. V lost 4 bases and J lost 7, with 8 bases in between. The CDR3: CSVGGRNEQFF. In nucleotides, the CDR3 is TGCAGCGTTGGGGGTAGGAATGAGCAGTTCTTC.

This clonotype was counted a few times. This chain links TRBV3-1 with TRBJ2-7; 8 bases match TRBD2. This CDR3 is built from 13 residues. V shed 4 bases and J 6 bases; nucleotides not matched to a gene: 5. Germline loops: CDR1 LGHDT, CDR2 YNNKEL (reference sequence). Here the CDR3 reads CASSRSGGGEQYF. The CDR3 DNA follows: TGTGCCAGCAGCCGCAGCGGGGGAGGCGAGCAGTACTTC.

The chain combines TRBV10-3 with TRBJ2-1; 11 nucleotides line up with TRBD2. V was pared by 4 bases and J by 0 bases, with 8 bases of the junction left unmatched. The CDR3 is 18 amino acids. The germline CDR1 and CDR2 sequences are ENHRY and SYGVKD. The CDR3 nucleotides read TGTGCCATCAGTGGGGCTAGCGGGGGGACTCGCTCCTACAATGAGCAGTTCTTC. It codes for CAISGASGGTRSYNEQFF.